One and the same sample provided the 14 T cell receptor beta chains below, sequenced in a study of cytomegalovirus exposure and HLA in healthy donors. The study ran its PCR with 60 Vbeta and 13 Jbeta primers. Libraries were prepared by immunoSEQ multiplex PCR; TCRdb keeps only in-frame clonotypes and omits some of them. The sample totals 100,000 to 150,000 clones; its top ten clones hold less than 2%. Sequencing used PBMCs. These receptors were obtained from a woman in her thirties or forties in good health and CMV-seronegative.

V gene TRBV6-6 combines with J gene TRBJ1-6, with a possible D match to TRBD1 (6 bases). Trimming cost V 4 bases and J 9 bases, with 16 bases left between them. Germline lookup yields CDR1 MNHNY and CDR2 SVGAGI (reference sequence). The CDR3 totals 15 residues. The CDR3 sequence is CASSWGGRGVSPLHF. The CDR3 region has the DNA TGTGCCAGCAGTTGGGGGGGGAGGGGGGTTTCACCCCTCCACTTT.

The chain employs TRBV14 and TRBJ2-7; D gene unclear. The V and J ends lost 3 bases and 5 bases respectively, with 17 bases between them. Germline V CDR1 and CDR2: SGHDN, FVKESK. This CDR3 has 15 amino acids. The CDR3 coding sequence is TGTGCCAGCAGCCATGAGGCAAGGCGTTTCAACGAGCAGTACTTC. This sequence encodes CASSHEARRFNEQYF.

The J gene is TRBJ2-1, the V gene TRBV19; unclear D gene. The CDR3 runs 13 residues. In germline, CDR1 is LNHDA, CDR2 SQIVND (reference sequence). V lost 4 bases to trimming and J lost 12 bases, with 16 bases between them. The CDR3 sequence is CASSTLNPRGQFF. The CDR3, as DNA: TGTGCCAGTAGTACCTTAAACCCGCGTGGGCAGTTCTTC.

This chain links TRBV6-5 with TRBJ2-3; 11 nucleotides agree with TRBD1. Germline-derived CDR1 and CDR2 are MNHEY and SVGAGI. With V trimmed by 4 bases and J by 1 base, 1 base remained unmatched. The CDR3 consists of 15 residues. The CDR3 here is CASSWDRGGTDTQYF. DNA for the CDR3: TGTGCCAGCAGTTGGGACAGGGGGGGCACAGATACGCAGTATTTT.

The chain recombines TRBV7-2 with TRBJ2-3; 9 bases agree with TRBD2. Trimming removed 0 bases from V and 0 bases from J; junction bases left unmatched: 10. The CDR3 totals 19 residues. Germline loops: CDR1 SGHTA, CDR2 FQGNSA. CDR3 region: CASSLALTSGQTSTDTQYF. CDR3 nucleotide sequence: TGTGCCAGCAGCTTAGCGCTGACTAGCGGACAAACTAGCACAGATACGCAGTATTTT.

The genes are TRBV4-1 and TRBJ2-7; 8 bases map to TRBD1. CDR3 length: 16 amino acids. The J segment lost 0 bases and the V segment lost 1 base, leaving 5 bases of the junction unmatched. Germline lookup yields CDR1 MGHRA and CDR2 YSYEKL. The CDR3 spells CASSQGTGGSSYEQYF. Written as DNA, the CDR3 is TGCGCCAGCAGCCAAGGTACAGGGGGTAGCTCCTACGAGCAGTACTTC.

With respect to this clone: Other nucleotide sequences in the sample specify the same CDR3. This rearrangement joins TRBV7-2 to TRBJ1-2, with D unresolved. The CDR3 length is 12 residues. V was shortened by 2 bases and J by 4 bases, with 5 bases between the two germline ends. CDR1 is SGHTA, CDR2 FQGNSA, per germline. DNA of the CDR3: TGTGCCAGCAGCTTATCGGGCTATGGCTACACCTTC. Amino acids: CASSLSGYGYTF.

The chain is built from TRBV9 and TRBJ2-2, with 8 bases matching TRBD1. V gave up 3 bases and J gave up 7 bases; unmatched junction bases: 5. Germline V gene lookup returns CDR1 SGDLS and CDR2 YYNGEE. This CDR3 is 14 amino acids long. In DNA form, the CDR3 reads TGTGCCAGCAGCGCGGGACAGGCGGGCGGGGAGCTGTTTTTT. As protein: CASSAGQAGGELFF.

J is TRBJ1-1 and V is TRBV5-5, with no clear D. The CDR3 sequence is 14 residues long. The germline V gene encodes CDR1 SGHKS and CDR2 YYEKEE (reference sequence). V lost 0 bases, J lost 1 base, and 7 bases lay in between. Here the CDR3 DNA reads TGTGCCAGCAGCTTGGGCCAAGCGAACACTGAAGCTTTCTTT. It encodes CASSLGQANTEAFF.

The chain has TRBV18 and TRBJ2-2; D may be TRBD2 (5 bases). The CDR3 extends over 15 amino acids. V shed 6 bases and J shed 1 base, with 12 bases lying between them. Germline V gene sequence: CDR1 KGHSH, CDR2 LQKENI. CDR3 residues: CASSYGRGNTGELFF. CDR3 DNA sequence: TGTGCCAGCTCTTACGGCCGGGGGAACACCGGGGAGCTGTTTTTT. Complete variable domain (other parts from reference TRBV18 and TRBJ2-2): NAGVMQNPRHLVRRRGQEARLRCSPMKGHSHVYWYRQLPEEGLKFMVYLQKENIIDESGMPKERFSAEFPKEGPSILRIQQVVRGDSAAYFCASSYGRGNTGELFFGEGSRLTVL.

CDR3 nucleotides: TGTGCCAGCAGTTACACAGGGCAGAACACTGAAGCTTTCTTT. Residues: CASSYTGQNTEAFF. The chain links TRBV6-6 to TRBJ1-1, with TRBD1 as a possible D gene (6 bases). The CDR3 is 14 residues long. V shed 2 bases and J shed 1 base, with 8 bases lying between them. Germline V gene sequence: CDR1 MNHNY, CDR2 SVGAGI (reference sequence).

The rearrangement joins TRBV10-3 to TRBJ2-3; 10 nucleotides align to TRBD2. Looked up from germline, CDR1 is ENHRY and CDR2 is SYGVKD. V lost 3 bases and J lost 0; bases outside the gene matches: 6. The CDR3 has 17 amino acids. This chain's CDR3 is CAISDSTSGLSTDTQYF. The DNA for the CDR3 is TGTGCCATCAGTGATTCGACTAGCGGGTTAAGCACAGATACGCAGTATTTT.

The chain combines TRBV6-6 with TRBJ1-4, with a weak D call TRBD1 (5 bases). Germline assignment: CDR1 MNHNY and CDR2 SVGAGI (reference sequence). V was pared by 8 bases and J by 7 bases, with 23 bases between. The CDR3 runs 16 residues. The CDR3 protein is CASWRGRGGRIEKLFF. CDR3 coding DNA: TGTGCCAGCTGGCGGGGTAGGGGCGGGAGAATTGAAAAACTGTTTTTT.

The chain joins TRBV28 to TRBJ1-2; 8 nucleotides line up with TRBD1. With 6 bases clipped from V and 5 bases from J, the junction kept 8 bases outside the gene matches. CDR1 is MDHEN, CDR2 SYDVKM, per germline. This CDR3 has 14 amino acids. CDR3 nucleotides: TGTGCCAGCAGGACAGGGGCCGCAAGTTATGGCTACACCTTC. It codes for CASRTGAASYGYTF.